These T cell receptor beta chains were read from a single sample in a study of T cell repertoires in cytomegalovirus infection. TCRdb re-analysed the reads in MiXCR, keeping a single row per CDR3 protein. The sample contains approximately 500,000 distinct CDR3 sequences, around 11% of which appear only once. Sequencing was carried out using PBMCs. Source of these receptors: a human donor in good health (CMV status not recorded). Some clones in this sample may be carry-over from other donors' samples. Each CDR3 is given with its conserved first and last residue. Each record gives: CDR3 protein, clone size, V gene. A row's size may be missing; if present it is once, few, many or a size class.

CASSPLGTGGETQYF | many | TRBV7-7
CASSLSVGVDEQFF | many | TRBV7-2
CASSLLAGGGDTQYF | - | TRBV2
CASSFSSDWNTGELFF | many | TRBV5-1
CASSLEMGPQHF | few | TRBV3-1
CAISEWTAYQETQYF | - | TRBV10-3
CASSSSGAGGISPLHF | many | TRBV7-9
CASSLGSTLGFF | many | TRBV3-1
CASSPRQGGGANVLTF | - | TRBV5-1
CASSFSTGGYEQYF | many | TRBV7-8
CSVEGKSGAIYNEQFF | - | TRBV29-1
CASSPGTVYNEQFF | - | TRBV3-1
CASSPRELGETQYF | once | TRBV12-3/TRBV12-4
CASSPYSYNEQFF | many | TRBV28
CASSLEWGSNQPQHF | few | TRBV5-5
CASSQEARGTGELFF | many | TRBV4-2
CSARVTNTGGDTQYF | few | TRBV20-1
CASSTSGRAGVSTDTQYF | few | TRBV19
CASSYSGGARLHF | - | TRBV6-6
CASSLLSGTKGGYTF | many | TRBV7-2
CASSPQDRGSYGYTF | - | TRBV3-1
CASSHGQGSYEQYF | many | TRBV14
CASRGRQGDNYGYTF | many | TRBV7-9
CASSSAGGLIDTGELFF | many | TRBV27
CASSYSSQGVGELFF | few | TRBV6-6
CASSYVRTETEAFF | many | TRBV6-6
CASRGTSAKSSYNEQFF | - | TRBV6-5
CASSPGKTVNTEAFF | few | TRBV18
CASSIKAPGLAGGRNEQFF | - | TRBV19
CASSPQGTRGSYNSPLHF | - | TRBV27
CASSFYRQPQHF | many | TRBV12-3/TRBV12-4
CSVELGSDEQFF | few | TRBV29-1
CASSRGRISYEQYF | many | TRBV18
CAISENRVSGNTIYF | many | TRBV10-3
CAWRGLGGYNEQFF | - | TRBV30
CASSLSTGQEDGYTF | - | TRBV5-1
CAISVQGSGTEAFF | many | TRBV10-3
CASTSGAAADTQYF | many | TRBV6-1
CASSQGAASYTF | few | TRBV3-1
CASSYGGDNEKLFF | many | TRBV6-6
CASSQDRDRDTQYF | many | TRBV7-3
CAIGDQPQHF | - | TRBV10-3
CAISGTDGNTIYF | many | TRBV10-3
CASRGGRSSGNTIYF | many | TRBV27
CASSRNSGTYNEQFF | many | TRBV28
CASSFSGTGTRNEQFF | - | TRBV5-6
CASSQAGQEETQYF | once | TRBV3-1
CASSLSRPTDTQYF | many | TRBV7-3
CASSYVSGRANEQFF | few | TRBV6-6
CASSSSGATQETQYF | many | TRBV27
CAISGTGSDEKLFF | many | TRBV10-3
CASSLKNRGEGTEAFF | many | TRBV12-3/TRBV12-4
CSGLGRDTYEQYF | - | TRBV29-1
CASSFAGARNEAFF | many | TRBV28
CASSLSRDGETQYF | - | TRBV27